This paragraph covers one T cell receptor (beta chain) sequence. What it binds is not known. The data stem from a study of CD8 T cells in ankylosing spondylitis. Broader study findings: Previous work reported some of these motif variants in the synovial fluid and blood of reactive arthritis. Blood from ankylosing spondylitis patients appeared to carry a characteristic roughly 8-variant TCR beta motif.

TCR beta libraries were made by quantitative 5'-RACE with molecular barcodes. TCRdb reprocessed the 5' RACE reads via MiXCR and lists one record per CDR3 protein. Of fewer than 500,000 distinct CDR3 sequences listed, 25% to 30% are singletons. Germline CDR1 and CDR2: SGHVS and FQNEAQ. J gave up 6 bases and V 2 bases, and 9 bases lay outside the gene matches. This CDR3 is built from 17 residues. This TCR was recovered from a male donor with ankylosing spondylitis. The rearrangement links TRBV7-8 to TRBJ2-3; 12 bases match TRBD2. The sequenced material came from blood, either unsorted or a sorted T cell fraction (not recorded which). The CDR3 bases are TGTGCCAGCAGCTTAATCGGACTAGCGGGGACCCCGGATACGCAGTATTTT. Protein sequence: CASSLIGLAGTPDTQYF.